This TCR beta chain was identified in a study of shared clonotypes between healthy human individuals (dated by TCRdb to the early 2020s). Study-wide context: The cohort comprised two women and three men aged 18 to 49 years. For each donor, CD4 naive and CD4 memory were each given three plates, CD8 naive was given two plates, and CD8 memory was given one plate. The study deeply sequenced blood TCR repertoires of five healthy adults to estimate repertoire size and the extent of clonotype sharing between individuals. To increase sequencing depth and limit assay-specific biases, different laboratories used diverse techniques to prepare libraries and sequence TCR repertoires. Between about 0.85 and 9.5 billion PBMCs per donor were obtained by leukapheresis.

The donors were healthy, HIV-negative adults with no recently reported acute infections or vaccinations. Every donor was a Caucasian adult living in Nashville, Tennessee, USA. CD4+ T cells were enriched by magnetic negative selection, after which naive cells were positively selected on CD45RA and the negative fraction was taken as the memory subset. After blood collection by leukapheresis, PBMCs were isolated using Ficoll-Histopaque density gradient centrifugation and then cryopreserved in the vapor phase of liquid nitrogen. Analytical flow cytometry was used to check the purity and quantity of each magnetically sorted T cell population. Each sorted fraction had its genomic DNA isolated and then quantified by UV absorbance on a Nanodrop 2000c. Inclusive of the bounding cysteine and phenylalanine, the CDR3 is 16 residues long. Just CDR3 DNA is preserved here, 48 bases in frame from base 1. CDR1 and CDR2, per the germline V gene, are SNHLY and FYNNEI. V is shortened by 4 bases, J by 5 bases, and the region joining them spans 20 bases.

Results the study describes overall, beyond this receptor: Estimated clonotype richness was generally larger for naive than for memory subsets. Because the study included only a small number of donors, the genetic and exposure-history diversity represented was limited. Sampling was limited to blood, and TCR repertoires in tissue likely differ from TCR repertoires in blood. Across a few donors, approximately 5% of naive CD4, roughly 3.8% of naive CD8, 2% to 2.5% of memory CD4, and over 0.35% of memory CD8 clonotypes were shared. Even with the large sequencing depth, rarefaction of the sorted-subset datasets indicated that sequencing was incomplete. Based on pairwise subsampling, the degree of clonotype sharing among donors was expected to be affected by sequencing depth. Clonotypes shared by all four sorted-subset donors showed higher generation probabilities than non-shared clonotypes.

Worth noting for this clone: Its cognate antigen has yet to be identified. Base qualities were left out, and no much larger clone turns up one base away.

TCR CDR3 regions were amplified from genomic DNA by multiplex PCR using the deep immunoSEQ assay. Extracted genomic DNA from each cell subset was spread evenly across all wells of several immunoSEQ 96-well plates, with each plate serving as a replicate. For sorted subsets, roughly 200 ng of genomic DNA, equivalent to some 33,000 T cell genomes, went into each replicate PCR. Purified libraries were quantified with a Qubit 3.0 fluorometer, sized on a Bioanalyzer 2100, and re-quantified with the KAPA Library Quantification kit. Every immunoSEQ 96-well plate was sequenced on a separate single-read 150-cycle Illumina NextSeq 550 flow cell. The authors' analysis ran thus. The immunoSEQ output contained only junctional sequences without quality scores, so filtering could not match that applied to full-length reads. To assign V/J genes and CDR3, sequences were annotated against IMGT germline references using PyIR, a Python wrapper for IgBLAST v1.9. Reads were filtered out if the reads had weak V/J assignments (E-value above 1e-6), no CDR3, stop codons, out-of-frame junctions, or ambiguous translated residues. V3J clonotypes were defined as sequences sharing an identical inferred V gene, J gene, and CDR3 amino acid sequence. To compute the percentage overlap between repertoires, the number of shared unique clonotypes was divided by the size of the smaller repertoire. Richness of each repertoire was evaluated using RTK rarefaction, the Chao1 estimator, and Recon v2.1 estimates of unobserved clonotypes. Generation probabilities for all TCRbeta clonotypes obtained by the gDNA method from several donors were computed using OLGA. Entries here come from immuneACCESS through TCRdb and include only in-frame sequences with V and J called. Some clones fail to appear in such tables; in the studies checked, an unresolved V gene covers under half of the shortfall, and the cause of the remainder is unknown. That table furnishes V, J and clone size, whereas the DNA furnished D and trimming. This sample gives about 960,000 clones in total; over 60% of them show up just once. Around 1.4% of the sample rests with the top ten.

The receptor chain draws on TRBV2 and TRBJ1-1, with no D gene named confidently. The TCR comes from a man between 18 and 35 years old in good health. Sequenced sample: memory CD4+ T cells sorted from blood. The label giving this sample's cell subset or site can be read as: CD45RA-negative fraction. The CDR3 reads CASSGGPLGPGTEAFF. The DNA reads TGTGCCAGCAGTGGAGGGCCGCTAGGTCCGGGGACTGAAGCTTTCTTT. Here the CDR3 is joined to the reference TRBV2 and TRBJ1-1 genes, and the full variable domain is: EPEVTQTPSHQVTQMGQEVILRCVPISNHLYFYWYRQILGQKVEFLVSFYNNEISEKSEIFDDQFSVERPDGSNFTLKIRSTKLEDSAMYFCASSGGPLGPGTEAFFGQGTRLTVV.